Each of the 17 T cell receptor beta chains below was sequenced from the same sample in a study of T cells in Graves' hyperthyroidism and ophthalmopathy. Amplification yielded TCR beta CDR3 regions, with RNA transcripts as the source. The primer set for the first-round RT-PCR of the TCR CDR3 was HTBI. TCRdb re-called the multiplex PCR reads with MiXCR, one entry per CDR3 protein. The table lists 750,000 to 900,000 distinct CDR3 sequences, around 39% of them singletons. Sequenced input: blood. The source is a man aged 18-30 years with Graves' hyperthyroidism.

This clonotype was observed at least ten times. V gene TRBV29-1 combines with J gene TRBJ1-5, with D tentatively TRBD1 (5 bases). Trimming left V 4 bases short and J 5 bases short, with 15 bases between. Germline values: CDR1 SQVTM, CDR2 ANQGSEA. The CDR3 runs 14 residues. The CDR3 protein is CSVAGAGIDQPQHF. The CDR3 coding sequence is TGCAGCGTTGCCGGGGCGGGGATTGATCAGCCCCAGCATTTT.

Here the CDR3 DNA reads TGTGCCAGCAGGACAGGGGGCTCGGGTAGCAATCAGCCCCAGCATTTT. Protein product: CASRTGGSGSNQPQHF. The V and J genes are TRBV10-3 and TRBJ1-5; 11 bases are a match to TRBD1. Trimming cost V 10 bases and J 0 bases; bases outside gene matches: 8. CDR1 and CDR2 (germline): ENHRY, SYGVKD. The CDR3 extends over 16 amino acids.

This chain uses TRBV5-1 with TRBJ2-7; 14 nucleotides agree with TRBD2. This CDR3 has 11 residues. CDR1 is SGHRS, CDR2 YFSETQ, per germline. This CDR3 is CASSWGLAGEV. DNA for the CDR3: TGCGCCAGCAGCTGGGGACTAGCGGGAGAGGTC.

This clonotype was found once. V and J are TRBV10-3 and TRBJ2-7; 7 bases are shared with TRBD1. In germline, CDR1 is ENHRY, CDR2 SYGVKD. The CDR3 consists of 16 residues. V dropped 1 base and J dropped 5; count of bases not matched to a gene: 11. CDR3 nucleotide sequence: TGTGCCATCAGTGAGTTTTGGGACAGCAAGGAGCACGAGCAGTACTTC. It specifies CAISEFWDSKEHEQYF.

The J gene is TRBJ1-5, the V gene TRBV25-1; tentatively, D is TRBD1 (5 bases). The germline V gene encodes CDR1 MGHDK and CDR2 SYGVNS. This CDR3 spans 16 amino acids. The ends were cut back, 4 bases at V and 2 bases at J, with 15 bases in the middle. The DNA for the CDR3 is TGTGCCAGCAGTGCCGTGAGGGGCTTGGGCAATCAGCCCCAGCATTTT. Its protein is CASSAVRGLGNQPQHF.

This chain connects TRBV6-5 to TRBJ1-2; 7 nucleotides agree with TRBD1. Germline loops: CDR1 MNHEY, CDR2 SVGAGI. CDR3 length: 15 amino acids. The V and J ends lost 2 bases and 5 bases, in that order; junction bases with no gene match: 8. The DNA of the CDR3 is TGTGCCAGCAGTTACGGTTCGGGACAGAAGTATGGCTACACCTTC. Its translation is CASSYGSGQKYGYTF.

This clonotype was seen many times. The CDR3 DNA follows: TGTGCCATCAGTTCCAGGGGGGTACTCTACGAGCAGTACTTC. Protein: CAISSRGVLYEQYF. The chain employs TRBV10-3 and TRBJ2-7; D possibly corresponds to TRBD1 (7 bases). Per the germline V gene, CDR1 is ENHRY and CDR2 is SYGVKD. The CDR3 runs to 14 residues. V was trimmed by 5 bases and J by 3 bases, leaving 14 bases between them.

The V and J genes are TRBV12-3 or TRBV12-4 and TRBJ2-2; 7 bases map to TRBD1. The V segment lost 2 bases and the J segment 5 bases; nucleotides outside the gene matches: 5. The CDR3 sequence is 15 residues long. The CDR3 loop is CASSLRAGGTGELFF. CDR3 sequence (DNA): TGTGCCAGCAGTTTACGGGCAGGGGGTACCGGGGAGCTGTTTTTT.

This chain joins TRBV20-1 and TRBJ1-5, with 7 bases that match TRBD1. Germline V CDR1 and CDR2: DFQATT, SNEGSKA (reference sequence). The V and J ends lost 2 bases and 3 bases, in that order; junction bases with no gene match: 7. CDR3 size: 15 residues. The CDR3 loop is CSARNPDRDNQPQHF. CDR3 sequence (DNA): TGCAGTGCTAGAAATCCTGACAGGGACAATCAGCCCCAGCATTTT.

J is TRBJ2-7 and V is TRBV5-1; D not certain. V lost 0 bases, J lost 6 bases, and 13 bases lay in between. CDR3 length: 14 amino acids. The germline V gene has CDR1 SGHRS and CDR2 YFSETQ. CDR3 coding DNA: TGCGCCAGCAGCTTGGAACGAGGCATGGTCGAGCAGTACTTC. This translates into CASSLERGMVEQYF.

The chain has TRBV5-5 and TRBJ1-3; D is ambiguous. The CDR3 sequence is 14 residues long. CDR1 and CDR2 from the germline V gene are SGHKS and YYEKEE (reference sequence). V shed 1 base and J shed 0 bases, with 5 bases lying between them. The DNA for the CDR3 is TGTGCCAGCAGCTTGTACGGCTCTGGAAACACCATATATTTT. Translation gives CASSLYGSGNTIYF.

This rearrangement joins TRBV20-1 to TRBJ1-1; D is undetermined. V was pared by 6 bases and J by 2 bases, with 16 bases between. This CDR3 spans 14 amino acids. Germline CDR1 reads DFQATT; CDR2 reads SNEGSKA (reference sequence). The CDR3 DNA follows: TGCAGTGCCAGTAGTATCGGACCCAACACTGAAGCTTTCTTT. Amino acid sequence: CSASSIGPNTEAFF.

The chain has TRBV27 and TRBJ1-2; D is perhaps TRBD1 (6 bases). The CDR3 contains 15 residues. Germline values: CDR1 MNHEY, CDR2 SMNVEV (reference sequence). V lost 8 bases, J lost 2 bases, and 18 bases lay in between. The CDR3 DNA reads TGTGCCAGCGGGACACCCGATTATCCAAACTATGGCTACACCTTC. Amino acid sequence: CASGTPDYPNYGYTF.

J is TRBJ2-2 and V is TRBV12-3 or TRBV12-4; D is undetermined. This CDR3 contains 14 residues. V lost 7 bases, J lost 4 bases, and 13 bases lay in between. DNA for the CDR3: TGTGCCAGCACCCGGCCCGGTCGCACCGGGGAGCTGTTTTTT. Protein product: CASTRPGRTGELFF.

This clonotype was seen repeatedly, ten times or more. The chain uses TRBV10-3 and TRBJ1-5; the match to TRBD1 covers 10 bases. The J segment lost 2 bases and the V segment lost 10 bases, leaving 2 bases of the junction unmatched. This CDR3 has 13 amino acids. CDR1 ENHRY and CDR2 SYGVKD come from the germline V gene. The CDR3 reads CATGTGGNQPQHF. The CDR3 region has the DNA TGTGCCACCGGGACAGGGGGCAATCAGCCCCAGCATTTT.

Concerning this clonotype itself: The junction departs from germline at one end; a sequencing error may be responsible. The chain joins TRBV10-3 to TRBJ1-1; 8 nucleotides align to TRBD1. The CDR3 covers 15 residues. Germline V CDR1 and CDR2: ENHRY, SYGVKD. CDR3 loop: CAISGFRDRNTGAFF. The CDR3 bases are TGTGCCATCAGTGGATTCCGGGACAGGAACACTGGAGCTTTCTTT.

This clonotype was counted a few times. The V gene is TRBV6-5, the J gene TRBJ1-2; 8 bases line up with TRBD1. Germline loops: CDR1 MNHEY, CDR2 SVGAGI. This CDR3 region has 14 residues. The V gene end was trimmed by 2 bases and the J gene end by 8 bases; junction bases not matched to a gene: 7. This chain's CDR3 is CASSYGTGSGGYTF. The CDR3 nucleotides read TGTGCCAGCAGTTACGGGACAGGCTCGGGGGGCTACACCTTC.